The next 23 T cell receptor beta chains were all read from a single sample in a study of blood T cell repertoires in COVID-19 (dated by TCRdb to the early 2020s). The method behind the library was the immunoSEQ multiplex PCR assay. Sourced from immuneACCESS, this table was stored by TCRdb with only in-frame sequences that have V and J called. A share of the clones is absent; for the studies checked, an unresolved V gene accounts for under half, and the remainder has no known explanation. This sample holds about 110,000 clones; just over 90% were observed only once. The ten largest account for approximately 1.3% of the sample. The sequencing sample was made of peripheral blood. These receptors all stem from a woman aged 25-40 years with acute or convalescent COVID-19.

The V call is TRBV19, the J call TRBJ2-2; D gene unclear. Germline loops: CDR1 LNHDA, CDR2 SQIVND (reference sequence). This CDR3 comprises 15 residues. The germline V and J ends were trimmed by 5 bases and 3 bases, with 13 bases remaining between them. CDR3 sequence: CASSLRQPDTGELFF. The CDR3, as DNA: TGTGCCAGTAGTTTAAGACAACCCGACACCGGGGAGCTGTTTTTT.

The V call is TRBV11-2, the J call TRBJ1-1; D is unresolved. Between the trimmed V and J ends, which lost 3 bases and 8 bases, there was a span of 7 bases. CDR1 SGHAT and CDR2 FQNNGV come from the germline V gene. The CDR3 spans 11 residues. The DNA for the CDR3 is TGTGCCAGCAGCTTGGTTGGCGAAGCTTTCTTT. It codes for CASSLVGEAFF.

V gene TRBV5-1 combines with J gene TRBJ2-7, with D possibly TRBD1 on 5 matching bases. The CDR3 totals 12 residues. V was cut by 0 bases and J by 9 bases, with 10 bases left in between. Germline V CDR1 and CDR2: SGHRS, YFSETQ. The CDR3 reads CASSLGKGSQYF. Written as DNA, the CDR3 is TGCGCCAGCAGCTTGGGGAAGGGGTCGCAGTACTTC.

The rearrangement uses TRBV2 and TRBJ2-7, with 8 bases lining up with TRBD1. The length of the CDR3 is 14 residues. The germline V gene encodes CDR1 SNHLY and CDR2 FYNNEI. V gave up 6 bases and J gave up 6 bases; unmatched junction bases: 10. The CDR3 sequence is CASRGQAGVGEQYF. In DNA form, the CDR3 reads TGTGCCAGCAGGGGACAGGCAGGAGTCGGCGAGCAGTACTTC.

V gene TRBV30 combines with J gene TRBJ2-1; 12 nucleotides line up with TRBD2. Germline CDR1 and CDR2: GTSNPN and SVGIG (reference sequence). This CDR3 contains 17 residues. V shed 2 bases and J 4 bases; nucleotides not matched to a gene: 9. Here the CDR3 reads CAWSSSPGLAGYNEQFF. DNA of the CDR3: TGTGCCTGGAGTTCGTCGCCGGGACTAGCGGGTTACAATGAGCAGTTCTTC.

The V gene is TRBV10-2, the J gene TRBJ1-1; TRBD1 matches 7 bases. This CDR3 spans 14 amino acids. V shed 6 bases, J shed 0 bases, and the junction held 4 bases outside the gene matches. Germline lookup yields CDR1 WSHSY and CDR2 SAAADI. CDR3 loop: CASRWTGVNTEAFF. As DNA, the CDR3 is TGCGCCAGCAGGTGGACAGGAGTGAACACTGAAGCTTTCTTT.

The chain uses TRBV5-1 and TRBJ2-3, with D possibly matching TRBD2 (5 bases). Germline values: CDR1 SGHRS, CDR2 YFSETQ. The CDR3 covers 15 residues. Trimming cost V 2 bases and J 4 bases, with 14 bases left between them. The DNA for the CDR3 is TGCGCCAGCAGCTTAGCGGTCCGGGCCTCAGATACGCAGTATTTT. Amino acid sequence: CASSLAVRASDTQYF.

This chain uses TRBV27 with TRBJ2-1; tentatively, D is TRBD2 (6 bases). The CDR3 has 17 amino acids. The germline V gene encodes CDR1 MNHEY and CDR2 SMNVEV (reference sequence). Trimming cost V 6 bases and J 0 bases, with 18 bases left between them. The CDR3: CASRDLFSGGSYNEQFF. CDR3 sequence (DNA): TGTGCCAGCAGAGACCTTTTTAGCGGTGGCTCCTACAATGAGCAGTTCTTC.

This clone was seen only a few times. The chain joins TRBV30 to TRBJ1-1, with TRBD1 as a possible D gene (6 bases). V gave up 2 bases and J gave up 4 bases, with 14 bases separating them. CDR3 size: 14 residues. Per the germline V gene, CDR1 is GTSNPN and CDR2 is SVGIG (reference sequence). The CDR3 is CAWSITTGPTEAFF. CDR3 sequence (DNA): TGTGCCTGGAGTATAACGACAGGACCCACTGAAGCTTTCTTT.

This clone has more than one count but fewer than ten. V gene TRBV6-5 combines with J gene TRBJ2-3, with TRBD2 matching over 12 bases. The ends lost 6 bases at V and 4 bases at J; junction bases unmatched: 2. Germline V gene sequence: CDR1 MNHEY, CDR2 SVGAGI. The CDR3 has 14 residues. CDR3 nucleotides: TGTGCCAGCAGCTCTAGCGGGGGGGCAGATACGCAGTATTTT. This gives the protein CASSSSGGADTQYF.

The V and J genes are TRBV5-4 and TRBJ1-2, with D unresolved. From germline, CDR1 is SGHNT and CDR2 YYREEE (reference sequence). Deletions cut 1 base from V and 6 bases from J, with 10 bases between. This CDR3 contains 13 residues. The CDR3 DNA follows: TGTGCCAGCAGCTTGTTTGGAGCTAATGGCTACACCTTC. It translates to CASSLFGANGYTF. The variable domain in full, completed from reference TRBV5-4 and TRBJ1-2, reads ETGVTQSPTHLIKTRGQQVTLRCSSQSGHNTVSWYQQALGQGPQFIFQYYREEENGRGNFPPRFSGLQFPNYSSELNVNALELDDSALYLCASSLFGANGYTFGSGTRLTVV.

The chain employs TRBV27 and TRBJ2-3; D ambiguous. V was trimmed by 1 base and J by 0 bases, leaving 17 bases between them. Germline-derived CDR1 and CDR2 are MNHEY and SMNVEV (reference sequence). CDR3 size: 18 residues. The DNA for the CDR3 is TGTGCCAGCAGTTTATACAATTGGGCAGGCGTTAGCACAGATACGCAGTATTTT. This codes for CASSLYNWAGVSTDTQYF.

This chain connects TRBV3-1 (or the pseudogene TRBV3-2) to TRBJ2-1; 7 nucleotides align to TRBD2. The CDR3 runs to 17 residues. Germline loops: CDR1 LGHDT, CDR2 YNNKEL (reference sequence). Germline trimming cut 6 bases from V and 4 bases from J; bases unmatched to any gene: 15. The CDR3 DNA reads TGTGCCAGCAGACCTACCCCCGGGACTACCACTTACAATGAGCAGTTCTTC. Its translation: CASRPTPGTTTYNEQFF.

The V call is TRBV6-2 or TRBV6-3, the J call TRBJ1-5; D possibly corresponds to TRBD1 (5 bases). V was shortened by 5 bases and J by 6 bases, with 11 bases between the two germline ends. The CDR3 is made up of 13 amino acids. Germline values: CDR1 MNHEY, CDR2 SVGEGT. The CDR3 reads CASSTTTAQPQHF. In DNA form, the CDR3 reads TGTGCCAGCAGTACCACGACAGCTCAGCCCCAGCATTTT.

This sequence joins TRBV18 and TRBJ2-1; TRBD2 aligns across 11 bases. Germline CDR1 is KGHSH and CDR2 is LQKENI. The CDR3 covers 15 residues. Germline trimming cut 6 bases from V and 5 bases from J; bases unmatched to any gene: 6. The DNA for the CDR3 is TGTGCCAGCTCCACGGGACTAGCGGCTAACAATGAGCAGTTCTTC. Protein: CASSTGLAANNEQFF.

This chain links TRBV5-1 with TRBJ2-3, with 8 bases matching TRBD1. Germline CDR1 is SGHRS and CDR2 is YFSETQ. Trimming removed 0 bases from V and 3 bases from J; junction bases left unmatched: 6. The CDR3 has 16 amino acids. The CDR3 nucleotides read TGCGCCAGCAGCTTGGCCCCACAGGGGGGTACAGATACGCAGTATTTT. Translated, it gives CASSLAPQGGTDTQYF. The full variable domain, completed using reference TRBV5-1 and TRBJ2-3, is KAGVTQTPRYLIKTRGQQVTLSCSPISGHRSVSWYQQTPGQGLQFLFEYFSETQRNKGNFPGRFSGRQFSNSRSEMNVSTLELGDSALYLCASSLAPQGGTDTQYFGPGTRLTVL.

This clone is a singleton in its sample. V usage is TRBV4-1 and J usage is TRBJ2-7; 9 bases are a match to TRBD2. J was trimmed by 3 bases and V by 0 bases; bases with no gene match: 6. Looked up from germline, CDR1 is MGHRA and CDR2 is YSYEKL. This CDR3 comprises 16 residues. This CDR3 reads CASSQDSSGRNYEQYF. The CDR3 DNA sequence: TGCGCCAGCAGCCAAGACTCGAGCGGGAGGAACTACGAGCAGTACTTC.

The chain recombines TRBV6-8 with TRBJ2-7; 11 bases align to TRBD1. There are 14 residues in the CDR3. After removal of 4 bases from V and 2 bases from J, the junction contained 1 base not matched to a gene. Germline V gene data show CDR1 as MNHGY and CDR2 as SAAAGT. Written as DNA, the CDR3 is TGTGCCAGCAGTTCGGGACAGGGGGCCTACGAGCAGTACTTC. Amino acids: CASSSGQGAYEQYF.

This clone was found a few times. V usage is TRBV19 and J usage is TRBJ1-2, with 9 bases identical to TRBD1. This CDR3 has 13 residues. In germline, CDR1 is LNHDA, CDR2 SQIVND (reference sequence). The trim removed 4 bases at V and 6 bases at J, leaving 3 bases unmatched. CDR3 bases: TGTGCCAGTAGTACGCGACAGGGGGATGGCTACACCTTC. Its protein product is CASSTRQGDGYTF.

The V and J genes are TRBV9 and TRBJ2-1; D might be TRBD1 (6 bases). Trimming pared 2 bases from V and 0 bases from J, leaving 15 bases between. This CDR3 comprises 17 residues. In germline, CDR1 is SGDLS, CDR2 YYNGEE. CDR3 region: CASSVKQDRSSYNEQFF. CDR3 bases: TGTGCCAGCAGCGTTAAGCAGGACAGAAGCTCCTACAATGAGCAGTTCTTC.

The chain uses TRBV28 and TRBJ1-2; TRBD1 matches at 7 bases. The CDR3 runs 14 residues. The germline V gene encodes CDR1 MDHEN and CDR2 SYDVKM. Germline trimming cut 6 bases from V and 2 bases from J; bases unmatched to any gene: 6. This CDR3 reads CASSQGQSNYGYTF. The CDR3 DNA sequence: TGTGCCAGCAGCCAGGGACAGAGCAACTATGGCTACACCTTC.

The chain combines TRBV9 with TRBJ2-5; a weak D match, TRBD1 (7 bases). CDR3 size: 15 residues. With 3 bases removed from V and 5 bases from J, the gap between germline ends came to 17 bases. CDR1 SGDLS and CDR2 YYNGEE come from the germline V gene. In nucleotides, the CDR3 is TGTGCCAGCAGCGCCCACCGGGCAGGGGGGGAGACCCAGTACTTC. Residues: CASSAHRAGGETQYF.

This clone was picked up one time. This chain joins TRBV9 and TRBJ1-2; weak D call: TRBD1 (6 bases). The V gene lost 3 bases and the J gene lost 4 bases, with 19 bases spanning the gap. Germline V gene lookup returns CDR1 SGDLS and CDR2 YYNGEE. This CDR3 comprises 16 residues. CDR3 bases: TGTGCCAGCAGCGGAACTCTCGAGGGGGTTAGCTATGGCTACACCTTC. Its protein is CASSGTLEGVSYGYTF.